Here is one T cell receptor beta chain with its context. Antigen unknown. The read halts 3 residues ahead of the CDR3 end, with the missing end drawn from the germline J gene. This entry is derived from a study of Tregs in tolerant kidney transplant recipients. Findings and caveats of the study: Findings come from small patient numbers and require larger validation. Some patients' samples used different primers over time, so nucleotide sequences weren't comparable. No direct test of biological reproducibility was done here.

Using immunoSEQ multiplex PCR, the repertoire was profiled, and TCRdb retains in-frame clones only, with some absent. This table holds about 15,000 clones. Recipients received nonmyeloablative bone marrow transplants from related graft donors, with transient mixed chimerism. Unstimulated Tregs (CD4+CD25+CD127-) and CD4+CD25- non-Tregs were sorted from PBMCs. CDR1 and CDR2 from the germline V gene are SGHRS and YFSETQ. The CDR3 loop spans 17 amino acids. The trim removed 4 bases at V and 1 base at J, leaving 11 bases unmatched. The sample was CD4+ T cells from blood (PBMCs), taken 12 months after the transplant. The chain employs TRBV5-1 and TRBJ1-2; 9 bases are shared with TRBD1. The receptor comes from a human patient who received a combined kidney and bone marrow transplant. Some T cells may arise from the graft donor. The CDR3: CASSPGQGRWNNYGYTF. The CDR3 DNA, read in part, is TGCGCCAGCAGCCCCGGACAGGGGAGGTGGAATAACTATGGC.